A single sample gave rise to the 9 T cell receptor beta chains below, sequenced in a study of blood T cell repertoires in COVID-19. Generated by immunoSEQ multiplex PCR, the TCRdb table keeps only in-frame clones and is missing some. Here the sample spans some 160,000 clones, around four fifths being singletons. The specimen sequenced was PBMCs or T cells enriched from blood (not recorded which). The source is a woman aged 40 to 49 who had recovered from COVID-19.

The chain employs TRBV19 and TRBJ1-1, with 9 positions matching TRBD1. This CDR3 is 12 amino acids long. Germline V gene sequence: CDR1 LNHDA, CDR2 SQIVND (reference sequence). V trimming: 7 bases; J trimming: 6 bases; junction bases outside the gene matches: 3. The DNA for the CDR3 is TGTGCCAGTAACCGACAGGGGGCTGAAGCTTTCTTT. This encodes CASNRQGAEAFF.

This chain uses TRBV5-1 with TRBJ1-5; TRBD1 aligns across 10 bases. The CDR3 loop spans 14 amino acids. The germline gives CDR1 SGHRS, CDR2 YFSETQ. V was clipped by 6 bases and J by 7 bases; unmatched bases: 7. The CDR3 region is CASTPGTGDQPQHF. The CDR3 bases are TGCGCCAGCACACCCGGGACAGGGGACCAGCCCCAGCATTTT.

The chain links TRBV25-1 to TRBJ1-2, with 9 bases matching TRBD1. The CDR3 has 13 amino acids. Germline trimming cut 4 bases from V and 7 bases from J; bases unmatched to any gene: 4. Germline CDR1 MGHDK, CDR2 SYGVNS. CDR3 loop: CASSGTGAVGYTF. Written as DNA, the CDR3 is TGTGCCAGCAGTGGGACAGGGGCGGTTGGCTACACCTTC.

The chain combines TRBV6-5 with TRBJ1-5, with 8 bases matching TRBD1. The CDR3 has 15 amino acids. From germline, CDR1 is MNHEY and CDR2 SVGAGI. After removal of 10 bases from V and 0 bases from J, the junction contained 8 bases not matched to a gene. The CDR3 nucleotides are TGTGCCATACGGGACAGGCCCTATAGCAATCAGCCCCAGCATTTT. Its protein product is CAIRDRPYSNQPQHF.

This clone was detected only once. The J gene is TRBJ1-2, the V gene TRBV10-3; 7 nucleotides line up with TRBD1. The CDR3 is 13 residues long. Trimming at V came to 6 bases and at J to 5 bases, leaving 6 bases not matched to a gene. Per the germline V gene, CDR1 is ENHRY and CDR2 is SYGVKD. CDR3 residues: CAISEGTAYGYTF. CDR3 sequence (DNA): TGTGCCATCAGCGAAGGGACAGCTTATGGCTACACCTTC.

The J gene is TRBJ2-5, the V gene TRBV6-5, with D possibly matching TRBD1 (5 bases). The germline V gene encodes CDR1 MNHEY and CDR2 SVGAGI. The CDR3 totals 14 residues. The germline V and J ends were trimmed by 7 bases and 4 bases, with 16 bases remaining between them. CDR3 sequence reads: CASKQGRVSETQYF. DNA for the CDR3: TGTGCCAGCAAGCAGGGTCGGGTTTCAGAGACCCAGTACTTC.

The J gene is TRBJ1-1, the V gene TRBV1. TRBV1 is listed as a pseudogene. The CDR3 sequence is 17 residues long. CDR3 nucleotides: TGCACCAGCAGCCAAAAAAAGGGGGGGCAGGGGCACACTGAAGCTTTCTTT. This encodes CTSSQKKGGQGHTEAFF.

The genes are TRBV2 and TRBJ1-2, with 9 bases lining up with TRBD1. Germline V gene sequence: CDR1 SNHLY, CDR2 FYNNEI. CDR3 length: 13 residues. V dropped 6 bases and J dropped 7; count of bases not matched to a gene: 6. In DNA, the CDR3 is TGTGCCAGCAGCGAGGACAGGGGAGGTGGCTACACCTTC. This sequence encodes CASSEDRGGGYTF.

The chain combines TRBV21-1 with TRBJ2-7; the table calls TRBD1, which could not be checked here. TRBV21-1 is deemed a pseudogene. There are 17 residues in the CDR3. The CDR3 loop is CASSIPGQGPPVREQYF. The CDR3 DNA is TGTGCCAGCAGCATCCCGGGACAGGGGCCCCCCGTCCGCGAGCAGTACTTC.